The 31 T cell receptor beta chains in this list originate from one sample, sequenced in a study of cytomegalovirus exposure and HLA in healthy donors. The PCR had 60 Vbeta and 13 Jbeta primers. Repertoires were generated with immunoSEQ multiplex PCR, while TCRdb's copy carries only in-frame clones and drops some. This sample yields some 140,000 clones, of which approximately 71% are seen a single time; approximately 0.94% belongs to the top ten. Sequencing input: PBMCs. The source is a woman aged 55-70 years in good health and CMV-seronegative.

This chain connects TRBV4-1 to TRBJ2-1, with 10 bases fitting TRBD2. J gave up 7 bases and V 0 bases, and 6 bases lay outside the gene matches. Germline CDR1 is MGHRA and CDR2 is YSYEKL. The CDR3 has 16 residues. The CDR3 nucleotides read TGCGCCAGCAGCCAAGATCATAGCGGGAGGTGGAATGAGCAGTTCTTC. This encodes CASSQDHSGRWNEQFF.

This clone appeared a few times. The DNA of the CDR3 is TGTGCCAGTAGTATCGCCGGACAGGGAATCTATGGCTACACCTTC. The encoded protein is CASSIAGQGIYGYTF. The chain is built from TRBV19 and TRBJ1-2; 8 bases are shared with TRBD1. The germline V gene has CDR1 LNHDA and CDR2 SQIVND (reference sequence). The CDR3 contains 15 residues. With V trimmed by 3 bases and J by 4 bases, 7 bases remained unmatched.

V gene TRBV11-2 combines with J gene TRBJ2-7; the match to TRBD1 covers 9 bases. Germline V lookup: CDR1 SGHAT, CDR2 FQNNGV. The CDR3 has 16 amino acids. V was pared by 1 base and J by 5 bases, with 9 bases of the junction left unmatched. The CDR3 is CASSLVPGQGSHEQYF. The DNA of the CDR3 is TGTGCCAGCAGCTTAGTCCCGGGACAGGGTAGCCACGAGCAGTACTTC.

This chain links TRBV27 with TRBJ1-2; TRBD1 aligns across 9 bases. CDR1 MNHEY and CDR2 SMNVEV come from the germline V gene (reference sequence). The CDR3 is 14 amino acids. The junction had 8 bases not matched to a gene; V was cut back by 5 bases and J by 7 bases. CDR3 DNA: TGTGCCAGCAGTACAGGGGGCGCGATAGGTGGCTACACCTTC. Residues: CASSTGGAIGGYTF.

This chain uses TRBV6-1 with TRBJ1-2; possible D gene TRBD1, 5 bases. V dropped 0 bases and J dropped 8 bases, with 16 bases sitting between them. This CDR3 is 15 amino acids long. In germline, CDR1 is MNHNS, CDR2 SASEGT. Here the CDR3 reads CASSEAPWQGRGYTF. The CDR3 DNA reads TGTGCCAGCAGTGAAGCGCCGTGGCAGGGTCGCGGCTACACCTTC.

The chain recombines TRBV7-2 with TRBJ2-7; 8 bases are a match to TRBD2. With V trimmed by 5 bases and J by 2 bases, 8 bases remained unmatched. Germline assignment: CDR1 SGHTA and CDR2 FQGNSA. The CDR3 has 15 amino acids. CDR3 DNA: TGTGCCAGCAGCGCCCAGGGACTAGGGGCCTACGAGCAGTACTTC. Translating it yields CASSAQGLGAYEQYF.

The CDR3 DNA reads TGTGCCTGGAATCCCGGACAGGGCTCTGGCTACACCTTC. This sequence encodes CAWNPGQGSGYTF. V usage is TRBV30 and J usage is TRBJ1-2, with TRBD1 matching over 8 bases. CDR3 length equals 13 residues. Trimming at V came to 4 bases and at J to 7 bases, leaving 8 bases not matched to a gene. Germline-derived CDR1 and CDR2 are GTSNPN and SVGIG (reference sequence).

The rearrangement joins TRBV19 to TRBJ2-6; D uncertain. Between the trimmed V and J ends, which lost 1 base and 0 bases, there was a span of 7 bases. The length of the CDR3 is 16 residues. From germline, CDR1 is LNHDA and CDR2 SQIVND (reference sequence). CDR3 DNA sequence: TGTGCCAGTAGTATAGGCAGACTCTCTGGGGCCAACGTCCTGACTTTC. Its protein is CASSIGRLSGANVLTF.

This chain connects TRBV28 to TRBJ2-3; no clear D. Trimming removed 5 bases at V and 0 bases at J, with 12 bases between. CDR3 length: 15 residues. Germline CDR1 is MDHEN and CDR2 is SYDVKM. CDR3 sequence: CASSPEYTSTDTQYF. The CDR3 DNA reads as TGTGCCAGCAGTCCAGAATACACAAGCACAGATACGCAGTATTTT. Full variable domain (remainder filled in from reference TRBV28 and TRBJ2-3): DVKVTQSSRYLVKRTGEKVFLECVQDMDHENMFWYRQDPGLGLRLIYFSYDVKMKEKGDIPEGYSVSREKKERFSLILESASTNQTSMYLCASSPEYTSTDTQYFGPGTRLTVL.

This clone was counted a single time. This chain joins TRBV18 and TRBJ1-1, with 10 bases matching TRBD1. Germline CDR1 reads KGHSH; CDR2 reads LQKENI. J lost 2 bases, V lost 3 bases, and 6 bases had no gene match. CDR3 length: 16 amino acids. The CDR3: CASSPIRQGANTEAFF. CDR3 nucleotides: TGTGCCAGCTCACCCATTAGACAGGGGGCCAACACTGAAGCTTTCTTT.

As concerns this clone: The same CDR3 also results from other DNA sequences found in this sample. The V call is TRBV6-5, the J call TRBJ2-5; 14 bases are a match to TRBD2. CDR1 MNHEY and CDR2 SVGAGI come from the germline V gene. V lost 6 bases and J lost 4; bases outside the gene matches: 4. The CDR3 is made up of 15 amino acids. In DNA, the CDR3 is TGTGCCAGCAGCCGACTAGCGGGGGGGTCAGAGACCCAGTACTTC. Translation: CASSRLAGGSETQYF.

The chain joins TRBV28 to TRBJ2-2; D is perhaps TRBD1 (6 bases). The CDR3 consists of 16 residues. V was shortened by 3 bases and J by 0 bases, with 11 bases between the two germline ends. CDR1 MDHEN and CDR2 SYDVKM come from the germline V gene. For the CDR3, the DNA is TGTGCCAGCAGTTTGGAGGACAGCACGAACACCGGGGAGCTGTTTTTT. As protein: CASSLEDSTNTGELFF.

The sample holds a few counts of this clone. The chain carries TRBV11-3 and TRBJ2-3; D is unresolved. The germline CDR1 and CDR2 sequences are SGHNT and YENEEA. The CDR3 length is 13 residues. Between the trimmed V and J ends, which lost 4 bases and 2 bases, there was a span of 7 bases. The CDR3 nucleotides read TGTGCCAGCAGCTCCTTCCTCACAGATACGCAGTATTTT. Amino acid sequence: CASSSFLTDTQYF.

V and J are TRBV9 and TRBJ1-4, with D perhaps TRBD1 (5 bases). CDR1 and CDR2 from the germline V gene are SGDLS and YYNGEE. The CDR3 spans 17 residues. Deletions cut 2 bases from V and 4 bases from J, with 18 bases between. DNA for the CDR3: TGTGCCAGCAGCGTTTCCCCCAGCGGGACCCTTAATGAAAAACTGTTTTTT. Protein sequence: CASSVSPSGTLNEKLFF.

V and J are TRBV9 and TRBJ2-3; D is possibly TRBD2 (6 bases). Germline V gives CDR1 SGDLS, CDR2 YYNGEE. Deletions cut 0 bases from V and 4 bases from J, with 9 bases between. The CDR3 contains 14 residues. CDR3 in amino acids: CASSVDWGADTQYF. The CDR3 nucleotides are TGTGCCAGCAGCGTAGACTGGGGGGCAGATACGCAGTATTTT.

CDR3 protein: CASSAEDRANYEQYF. In DNA, the CDR3 is TGTGCCAGCAGCGCCGAGGACAGGGCAAACTACGAGCAGTACTTC. The rearrangement uses TRBV9 and TRBJ2-7; TRBD1 aligns across 8 bases. The CDR3 is 15 residues long. Germline loops: CDR1 SGDLS, CDR2 YYNGEE. V was pared by 3 bases and J by 3 bases, with 8 bases of the junction left unmatched.

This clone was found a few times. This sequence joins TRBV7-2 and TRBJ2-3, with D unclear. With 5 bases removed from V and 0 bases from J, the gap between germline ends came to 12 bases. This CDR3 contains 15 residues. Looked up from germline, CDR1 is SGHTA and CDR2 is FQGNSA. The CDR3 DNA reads TGTGCCAGCAGCGGAATAGCCGCTAGCACAGATACGCAGTATTTT. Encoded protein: CASSGIAASTDTQYF.

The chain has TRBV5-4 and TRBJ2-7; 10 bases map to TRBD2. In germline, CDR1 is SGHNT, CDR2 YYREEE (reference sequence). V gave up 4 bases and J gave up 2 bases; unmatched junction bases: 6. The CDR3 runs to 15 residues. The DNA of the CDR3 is TGTGCCAGCAGCCCGCGGACTAGCGGAACCTACGAGCAGTACTTC. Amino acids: CASSPRTSGTYEQYF.

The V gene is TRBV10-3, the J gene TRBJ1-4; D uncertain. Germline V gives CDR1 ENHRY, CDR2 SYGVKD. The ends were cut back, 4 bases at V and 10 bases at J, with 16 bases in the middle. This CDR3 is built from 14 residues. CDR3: CAISAGEDKRKLFF. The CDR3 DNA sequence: TGTGCCATCAGTGCTGGGGAGGATAAGCGAAAACTGTTTTTT.

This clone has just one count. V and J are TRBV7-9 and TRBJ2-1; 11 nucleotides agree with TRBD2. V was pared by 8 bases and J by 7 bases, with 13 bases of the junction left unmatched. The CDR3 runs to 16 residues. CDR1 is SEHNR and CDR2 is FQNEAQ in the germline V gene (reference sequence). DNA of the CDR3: TGTGCCAGCGGGCCCCAACGTAGCGGGAGGGTTAATGAGCAGTTCTTC. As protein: CASGPQRSGRVNEQFF.

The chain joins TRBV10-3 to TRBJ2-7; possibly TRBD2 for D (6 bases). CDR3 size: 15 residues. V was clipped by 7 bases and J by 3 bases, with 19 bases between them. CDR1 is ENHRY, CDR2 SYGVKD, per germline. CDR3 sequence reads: CAITRASGSSYEQYF. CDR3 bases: TGTGCCATCACTAGAGCGAGCGGGTCAAGCTACGAGCAGTACTTC.

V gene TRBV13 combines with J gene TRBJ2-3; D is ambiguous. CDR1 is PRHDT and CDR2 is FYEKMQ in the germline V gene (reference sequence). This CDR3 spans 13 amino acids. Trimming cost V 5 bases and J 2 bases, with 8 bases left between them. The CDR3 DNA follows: TGTGCCAGCAGCGGCCTCCCCACAGATACGCAGTATTTT. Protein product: CASSGLPTDTQYF. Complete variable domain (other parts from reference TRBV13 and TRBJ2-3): AAGVIQSPRHLIKEKRETATLKCYPIPRHDTVYWYQQGPGQDPQFLISFYEKMQSDKGSIPDRFSAQQFSDYHSELNMSSLELGDSALYFCASSGLPTDTQYFGPGTRLTVL.

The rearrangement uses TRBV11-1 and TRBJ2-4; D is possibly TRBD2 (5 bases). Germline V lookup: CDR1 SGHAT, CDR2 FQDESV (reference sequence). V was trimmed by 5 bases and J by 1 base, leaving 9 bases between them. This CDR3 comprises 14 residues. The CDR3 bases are TGTGCCAGCAGCCTATCGGGGGCCAAAAACATTCAGTACTTC. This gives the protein CASSLSGAKNIQYF.

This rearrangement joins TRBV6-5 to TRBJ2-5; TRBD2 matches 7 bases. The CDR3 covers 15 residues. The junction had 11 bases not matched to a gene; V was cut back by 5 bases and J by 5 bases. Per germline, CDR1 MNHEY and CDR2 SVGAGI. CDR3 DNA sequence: TGTGCCAGCAGTCGCGGACTAGGGTCGTTGGAGACCCAGTACTTC. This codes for CASSRGLGSLETQYF.

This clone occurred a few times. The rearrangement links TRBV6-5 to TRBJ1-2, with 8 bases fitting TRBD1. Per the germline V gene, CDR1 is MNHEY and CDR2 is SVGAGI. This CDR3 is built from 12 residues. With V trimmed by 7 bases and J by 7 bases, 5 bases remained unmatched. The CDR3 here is CASNLGQAGYTF. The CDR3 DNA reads TGTGCCAGCAACCTGGGACAGGCTGGCTACACCTTC.

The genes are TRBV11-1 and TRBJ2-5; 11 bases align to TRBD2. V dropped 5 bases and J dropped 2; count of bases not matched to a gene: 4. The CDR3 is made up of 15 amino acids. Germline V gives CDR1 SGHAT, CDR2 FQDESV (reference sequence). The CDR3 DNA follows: TGTGCCAGCAGCCCCGGGACTAGCGGTCAAGAGACCCAGTACTTC. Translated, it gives CASSPGTSGQETQYF.

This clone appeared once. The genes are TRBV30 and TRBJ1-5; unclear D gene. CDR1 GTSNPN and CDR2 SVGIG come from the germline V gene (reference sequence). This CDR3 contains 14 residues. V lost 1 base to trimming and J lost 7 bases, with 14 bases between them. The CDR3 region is CAWSGAGVAQPQHF. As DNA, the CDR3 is TGTGCCTGGAGTGGGGCGGGAGTCGCCCAGCCCCAGCATTTT.

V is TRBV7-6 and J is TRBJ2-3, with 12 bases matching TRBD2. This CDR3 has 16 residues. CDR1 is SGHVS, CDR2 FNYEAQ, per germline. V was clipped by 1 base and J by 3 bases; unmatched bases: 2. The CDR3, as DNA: TGTGCCAGCAGCTTAGGACTAGCGGGGGCTACAGATACGCAGTATTTT. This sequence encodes CASSLGLAGATDTQYF.

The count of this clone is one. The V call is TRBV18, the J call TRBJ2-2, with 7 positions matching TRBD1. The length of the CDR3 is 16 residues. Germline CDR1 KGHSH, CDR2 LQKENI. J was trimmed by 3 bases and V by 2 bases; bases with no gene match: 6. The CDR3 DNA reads TGTGCCAGCTCACCAGAAGGGGGCGCCCACACCGGGGAGCTGTTTTTT. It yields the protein CASSPEGGAHTGELFF.

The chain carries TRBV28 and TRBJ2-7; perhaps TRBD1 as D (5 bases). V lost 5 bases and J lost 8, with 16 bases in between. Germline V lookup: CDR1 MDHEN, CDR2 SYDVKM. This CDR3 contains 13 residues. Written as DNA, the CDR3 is TGTGCCAGCAGTCCACTGACAGTACTCAAGCAGTACTTC. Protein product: CASSPLTVLKQYF.

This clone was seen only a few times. CDR3 sequence reads: CASTSGQALNEKLFF. In DNA, the CDR3 is TGTGCCAGCACCTCAGGGCAGGCCTTAAATGAAAAACTGTTTTTT. This chain links TRBV28 with TRBJ1-4, with TRBD1 as a possible D gene (5 bases). V lost 7 bases to trimming and J lost 5 bases, with 17 bases between them. Per germline, CDR1 MDHEN and CDR2 SYDVKM. This CDR3 is built from 15 residues.